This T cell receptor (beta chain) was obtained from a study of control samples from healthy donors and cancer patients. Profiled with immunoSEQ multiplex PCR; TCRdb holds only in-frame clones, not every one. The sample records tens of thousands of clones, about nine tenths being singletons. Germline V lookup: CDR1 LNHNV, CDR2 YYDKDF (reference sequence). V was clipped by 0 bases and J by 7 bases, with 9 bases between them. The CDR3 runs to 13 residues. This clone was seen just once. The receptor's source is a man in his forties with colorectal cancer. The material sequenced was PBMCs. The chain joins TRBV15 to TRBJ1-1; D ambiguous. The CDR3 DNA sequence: TGTGCCACCAGCAGAGATATAGAAATTGAAGCTTTCTTT. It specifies CATSRDIEIEAFF. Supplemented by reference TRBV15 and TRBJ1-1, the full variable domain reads DAMVIQNPRYQVTQFGKPVTLSCSQTLNHNVMYWYQQKSSQAPKLLFHYYDKDFNNEADTPDNFQSRRPNTSFCFLDIRSPGLGDTAMYLCATSRDIEIEAFFGQGTRLTVV.